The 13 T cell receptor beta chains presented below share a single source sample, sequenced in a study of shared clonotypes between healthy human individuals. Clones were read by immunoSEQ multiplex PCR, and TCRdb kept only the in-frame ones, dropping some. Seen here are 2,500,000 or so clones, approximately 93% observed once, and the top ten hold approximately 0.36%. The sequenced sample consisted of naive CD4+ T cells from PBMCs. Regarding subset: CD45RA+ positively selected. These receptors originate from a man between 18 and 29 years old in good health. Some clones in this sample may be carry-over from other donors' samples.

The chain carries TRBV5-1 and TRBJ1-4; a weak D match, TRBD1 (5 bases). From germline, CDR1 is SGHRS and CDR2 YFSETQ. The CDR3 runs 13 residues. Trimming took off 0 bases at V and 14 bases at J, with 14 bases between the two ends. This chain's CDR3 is CASSLVVGERLFF. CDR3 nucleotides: TGCGCCAGCAGCTTGGTAGTGGGGGAACGGCTGTTTTTT.

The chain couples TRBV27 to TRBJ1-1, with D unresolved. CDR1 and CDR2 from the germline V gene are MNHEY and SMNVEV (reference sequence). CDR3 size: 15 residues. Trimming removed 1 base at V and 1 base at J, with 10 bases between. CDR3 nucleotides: TGTGCCAGCAGTTTATTAAGCCCTCGGAACACTGAAGCTTTCTTT. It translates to CASSLLSPRNTEAFF.

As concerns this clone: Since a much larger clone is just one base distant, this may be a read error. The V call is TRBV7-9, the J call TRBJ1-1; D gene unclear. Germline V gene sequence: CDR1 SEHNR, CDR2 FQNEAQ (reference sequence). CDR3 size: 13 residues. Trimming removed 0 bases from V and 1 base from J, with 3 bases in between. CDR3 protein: CASSLAPNTEAFF. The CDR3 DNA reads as TGTGCCAGCAGCTTAGCCCCGAACACTGAAGCTTTCTTT.

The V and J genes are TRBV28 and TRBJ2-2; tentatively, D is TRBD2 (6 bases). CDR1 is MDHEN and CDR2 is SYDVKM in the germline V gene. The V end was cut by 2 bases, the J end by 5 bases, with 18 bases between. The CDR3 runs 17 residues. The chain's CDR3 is CASSLPGPWRATGELFF. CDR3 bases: TGTGCCAGCAGTTTACCGGGACCGTGGAGGGCGACCGGGGAGCTGTTTTTT.

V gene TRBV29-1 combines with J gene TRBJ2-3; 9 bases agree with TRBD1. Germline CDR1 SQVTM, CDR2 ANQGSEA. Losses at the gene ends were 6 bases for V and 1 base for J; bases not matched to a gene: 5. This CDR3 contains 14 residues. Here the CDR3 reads CSVGQGPGTDTQYF. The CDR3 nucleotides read TGCAGCGTAGGACAGGGGCCGGGCACAGATACGCAGTATTTT.

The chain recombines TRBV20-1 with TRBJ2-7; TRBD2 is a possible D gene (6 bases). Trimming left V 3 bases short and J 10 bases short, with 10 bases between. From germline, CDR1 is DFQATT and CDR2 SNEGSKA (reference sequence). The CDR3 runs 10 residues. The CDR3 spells CSASDGSQYF. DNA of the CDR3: TGCAGTGCTAGTGACGGGAGTCAGTACTTC.

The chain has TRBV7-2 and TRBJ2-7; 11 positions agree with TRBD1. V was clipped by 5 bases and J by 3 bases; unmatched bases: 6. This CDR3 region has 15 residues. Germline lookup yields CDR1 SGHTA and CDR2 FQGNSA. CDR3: CASSRRTGGGYEQYF. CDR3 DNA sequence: TGTGCCAGCAGCCGACGGACAGGGGGCGGCTACGAGCAGTACTTC. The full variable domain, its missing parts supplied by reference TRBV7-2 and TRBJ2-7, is GAGVSQSPSNKVTEKGKDVELRCDPISGHTALYWYRQSLGQGLEFLIYFQGNSAPDKSGLPSDRFSAERTGGSVSTLTIQRTQQEDSAVYLCASSRRTGGGYEQYFGPGTRLTVT.

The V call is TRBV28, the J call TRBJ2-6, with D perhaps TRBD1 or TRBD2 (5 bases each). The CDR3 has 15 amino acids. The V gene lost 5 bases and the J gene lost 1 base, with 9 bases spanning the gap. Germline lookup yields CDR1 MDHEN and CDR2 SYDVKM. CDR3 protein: CASSQWGSGANVLTF. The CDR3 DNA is TGTGCCAGCAGTCAATGGGGGTCTGGGGCCAACGTCCTGACTTTC.

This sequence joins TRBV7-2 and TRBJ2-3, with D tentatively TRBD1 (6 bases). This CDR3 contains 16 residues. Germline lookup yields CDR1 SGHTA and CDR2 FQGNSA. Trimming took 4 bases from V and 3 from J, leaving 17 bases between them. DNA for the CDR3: TGTGCCAGCAGCTACCTTGGGGGCCCTAATACAGATACGCAGTATTTT. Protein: CASSYLGGPNTDTQYF.

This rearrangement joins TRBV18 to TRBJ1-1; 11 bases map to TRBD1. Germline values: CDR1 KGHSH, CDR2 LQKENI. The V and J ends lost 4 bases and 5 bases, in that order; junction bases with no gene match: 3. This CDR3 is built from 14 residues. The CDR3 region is CASSRDRGSTEAFF. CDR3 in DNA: TGTGCCAGCTCACGGGACAGGGGGAGTACTGAAGCTTTCTTT.

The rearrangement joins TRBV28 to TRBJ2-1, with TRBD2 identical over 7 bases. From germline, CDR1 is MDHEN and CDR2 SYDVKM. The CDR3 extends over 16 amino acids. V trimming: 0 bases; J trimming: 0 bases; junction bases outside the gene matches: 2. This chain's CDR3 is CASSLWTSSSYNEQFF. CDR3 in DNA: TGTGCCAGCAGTTTATGGACTAGCAGCTCCTACAATGAGCAGTTCTTC.

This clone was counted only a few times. For the CDR3, the DNA is TGCGCCAGCAGCTTGCTTGAGGGTAGCACTGAAGCTTTCTTT. This codes for CASSLLEGSTEAFF. This chain links TRBV5-1 with TRBJ1-1; D is undetermined. The CDR3 contains 14 residues. V lost 1 base to trimming and J lost 4 bases, with 11 bases between them. The V gene's germline CDR1 is SGHRS and CDR2 YFSETQ.

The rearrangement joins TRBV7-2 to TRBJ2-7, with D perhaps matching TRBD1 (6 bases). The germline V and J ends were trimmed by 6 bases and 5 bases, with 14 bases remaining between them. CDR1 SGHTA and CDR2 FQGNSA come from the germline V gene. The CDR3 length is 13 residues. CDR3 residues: CASRFQGWDEQYF. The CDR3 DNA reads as TGTGCCAGCAGATTTCAGGGGTGGGACGAGCAGTACTTC.